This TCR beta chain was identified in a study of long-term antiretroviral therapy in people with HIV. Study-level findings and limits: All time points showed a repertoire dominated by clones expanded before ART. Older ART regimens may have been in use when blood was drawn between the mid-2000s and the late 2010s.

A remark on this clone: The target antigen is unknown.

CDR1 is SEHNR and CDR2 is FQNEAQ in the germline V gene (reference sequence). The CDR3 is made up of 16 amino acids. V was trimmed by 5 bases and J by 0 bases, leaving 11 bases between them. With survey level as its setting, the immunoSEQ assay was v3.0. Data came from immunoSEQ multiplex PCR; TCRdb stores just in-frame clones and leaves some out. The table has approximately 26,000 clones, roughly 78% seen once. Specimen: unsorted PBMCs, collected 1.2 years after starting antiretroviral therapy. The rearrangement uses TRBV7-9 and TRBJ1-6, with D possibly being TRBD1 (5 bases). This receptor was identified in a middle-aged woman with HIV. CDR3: CASSPERGSYNSPLHF. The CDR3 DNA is TGTGCCAGCAGCCCAGAGAGGGGCTCCTATAATTCACCCCTCCACTTT.